This T cell receptor (beta chain) was captured by sequencing in a study of T cells expressing NK-cell markers. Whole-study context: Repertoires of TCR beta were obtained from T cells sorted as CD3+CD56+NKG2C+, CD3+CD56+NKG2C- and CD3+CD56-NKG2C+. Seven sequenced donors out of eight were HCMV-seropositive, one seronegative.

A remark on this clonotype: Antigen unknown.

Study-wide points: For over five donors, the dominant NKG2C+ clonotypes made up roughly 1.0-7.0% of their CD8+ T cells.

Looked up from germline, CDR1 is LNHDA and CDR2 is SQIVND (reference sequence). The CDR3 sequence is 15 residues long. The cDNA for TCR beta came from 5'RACE template switching with UMIs. With the 5' RACE reads reprocessed, TCRdb shows one record per CDR3 protein and no DNA. The table lists some 390,000 distinct CDR3 sequences. This clonotype was sampled from a woman aged 45-60 years in good health. Sequenced sample: blood T cells: a sorted CD56 or NKG2C T cell subset, CD4+ or CD8+ T cells, or bulk PBMC T cells (not recorded which). The chain joins TRBV19 to TRBJ1-5. CDR3 region: CASSIWQLGNQPQHF.